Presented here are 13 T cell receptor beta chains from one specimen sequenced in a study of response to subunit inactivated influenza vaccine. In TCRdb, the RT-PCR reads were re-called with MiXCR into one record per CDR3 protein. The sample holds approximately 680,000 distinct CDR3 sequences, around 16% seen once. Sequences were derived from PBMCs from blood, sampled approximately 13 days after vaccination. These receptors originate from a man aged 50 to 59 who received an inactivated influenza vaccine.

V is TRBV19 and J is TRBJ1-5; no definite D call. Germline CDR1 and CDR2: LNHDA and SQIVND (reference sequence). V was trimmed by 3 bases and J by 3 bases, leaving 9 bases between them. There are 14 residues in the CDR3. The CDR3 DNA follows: TGTGCCAGTAGTATCGGTCGTATCAATCAGCCCCAGCATTTT. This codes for CASSIGRINQPQHF.

The CDR3 reads CASSLASLIRGNDYEQYF. The CDR3, as DNA: TGTGCCAGCAGCTTAGCTAGTCTTATCAGGGGAAATGACTACGAGCAGTACTTC. The chain has TRBV11-1 and TRBJ2-7, with D perhaps matching TRBD1 (6 bases). Trimming cost V 0 bases and J 3 bases, with 21 bases left between them. CDR1 is SGHAT, CDR2 FQDESV, per germline (reference sequence). This CDR3 region has 18 residues.

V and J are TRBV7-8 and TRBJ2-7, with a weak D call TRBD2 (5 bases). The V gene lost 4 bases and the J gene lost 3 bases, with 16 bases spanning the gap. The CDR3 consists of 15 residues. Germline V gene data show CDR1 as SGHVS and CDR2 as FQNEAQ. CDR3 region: CASSSATGKIYEQYF. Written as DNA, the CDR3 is TGTGCCAGCAGCTCCGCGACCGGGAAGATCTACGAGCAGTACTTC.

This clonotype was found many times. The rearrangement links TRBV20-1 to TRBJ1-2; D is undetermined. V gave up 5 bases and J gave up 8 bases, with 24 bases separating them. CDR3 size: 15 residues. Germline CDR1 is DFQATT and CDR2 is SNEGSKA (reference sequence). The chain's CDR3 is CSAHPPAGPSWGYTF. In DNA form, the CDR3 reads TGCAGTGCTCATCCCCCGGCAGGACCGAGCTGGGGCTACACCTTC.

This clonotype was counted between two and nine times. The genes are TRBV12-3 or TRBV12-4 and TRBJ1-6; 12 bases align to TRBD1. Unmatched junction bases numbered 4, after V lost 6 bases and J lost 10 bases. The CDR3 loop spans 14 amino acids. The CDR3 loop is CASRGQGALSPLHF. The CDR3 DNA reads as TGTGCCAGCAGGGGACAGGGGGCGTTGTCACCCCTCCACTTT.

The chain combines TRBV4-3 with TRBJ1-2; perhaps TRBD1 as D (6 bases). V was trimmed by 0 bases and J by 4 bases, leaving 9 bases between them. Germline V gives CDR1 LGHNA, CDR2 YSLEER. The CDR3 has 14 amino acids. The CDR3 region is CASSQEGGLYGYTF. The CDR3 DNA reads TGCGCCAGCAGCCAAGAGGGGGGGCTCTATGGCTACACCTTC.

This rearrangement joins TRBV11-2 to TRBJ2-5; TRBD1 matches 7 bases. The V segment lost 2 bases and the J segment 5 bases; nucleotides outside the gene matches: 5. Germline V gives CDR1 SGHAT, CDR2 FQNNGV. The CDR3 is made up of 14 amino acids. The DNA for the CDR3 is TGTGCCAGCAGCTTATTCGGCAGGGGGGAGACCCAGTACTTC. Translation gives CASSLFGRGETQYF.

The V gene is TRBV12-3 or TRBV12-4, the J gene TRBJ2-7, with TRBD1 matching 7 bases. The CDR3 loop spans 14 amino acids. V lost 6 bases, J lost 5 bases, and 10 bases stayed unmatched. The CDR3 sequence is CASSLDRDRDEQYF. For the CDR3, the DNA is TGTGCCAGCAGCCTCGACAGGGATCGCGACGAGCAGTACTTC.

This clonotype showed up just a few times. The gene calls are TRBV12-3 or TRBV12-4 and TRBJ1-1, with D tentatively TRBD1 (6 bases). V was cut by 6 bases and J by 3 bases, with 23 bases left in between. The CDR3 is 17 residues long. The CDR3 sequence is CASRPLGQTSRDTEAFF. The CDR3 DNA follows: TGTGCCAGCAGACCACTCGGACAGACAAGTAGGGACACTGAAGCTTTCTTT.

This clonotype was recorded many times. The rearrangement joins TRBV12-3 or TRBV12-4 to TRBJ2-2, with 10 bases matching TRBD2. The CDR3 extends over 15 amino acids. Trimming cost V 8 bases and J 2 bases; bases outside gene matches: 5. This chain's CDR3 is CASSRTSGNTGELFF. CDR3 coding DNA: TGTGCCAGCTCCCGGACTAGCGGCAACACCGGGGAGCTGTTTTTT.

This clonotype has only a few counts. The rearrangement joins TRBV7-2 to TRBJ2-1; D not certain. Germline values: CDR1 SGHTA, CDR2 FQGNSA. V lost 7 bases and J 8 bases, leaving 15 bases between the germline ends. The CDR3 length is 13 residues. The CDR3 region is CASKYQTWDEQFF. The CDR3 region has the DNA TGTGCCAGCAAATACCAGACCTGGGATGAGCAGTTCTTC.

Here the CDR3 DNA reads TGTGCCACCAGTGATTCCGGGACAGGGGGCCCCTACGAGCAGTACTTC. The encoded protein is CATSDSGTGGPYEQYF. The chain uses TRBV24-1 and TRBJ2-7, with TRBD1 matching 12 bases. The germline V gene has CDR1 KGHDR and CDR2 SFDVKD. This CDR3 is built from 16 residues. Losses at the gene ends were 2 bases for V and 2 bases for J; bases not matched to a gene: 3.

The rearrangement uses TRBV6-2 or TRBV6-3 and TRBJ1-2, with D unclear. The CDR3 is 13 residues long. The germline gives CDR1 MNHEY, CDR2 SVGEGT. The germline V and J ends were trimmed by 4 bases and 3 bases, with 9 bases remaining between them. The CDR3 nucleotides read TGTGCCAGCAGTTCAAGGCCCTACTATGGCTACACCTTC. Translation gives CASSSRPYYGYTF.